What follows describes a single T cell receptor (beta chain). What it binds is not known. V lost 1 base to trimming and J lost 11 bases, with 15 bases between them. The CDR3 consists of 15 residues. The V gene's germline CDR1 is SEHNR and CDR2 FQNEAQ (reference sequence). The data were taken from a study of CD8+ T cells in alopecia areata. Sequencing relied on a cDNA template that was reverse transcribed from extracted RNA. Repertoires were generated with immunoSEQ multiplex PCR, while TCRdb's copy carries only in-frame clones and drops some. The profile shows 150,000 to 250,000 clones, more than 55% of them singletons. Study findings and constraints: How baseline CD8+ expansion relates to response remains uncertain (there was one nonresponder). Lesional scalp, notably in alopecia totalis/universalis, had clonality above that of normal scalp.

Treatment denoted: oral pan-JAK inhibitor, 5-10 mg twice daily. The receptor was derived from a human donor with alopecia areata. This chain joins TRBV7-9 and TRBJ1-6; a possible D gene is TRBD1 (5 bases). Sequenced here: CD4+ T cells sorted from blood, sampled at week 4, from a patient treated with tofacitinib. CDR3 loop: CASSLGFDRVAPLHF. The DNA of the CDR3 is TGTGCCAGCAGCTTAGGTTTCGACAGAGTAGCACCCCTCCACTTT.